This T cell receptor (beta chain) was observed in a study of STAT5B mutations in CD4+ large granular lymphocyte leukemia. The study's findings and limits: Compared with healthy controls (2/35), patient top clones favored TRBV06 (8/27).

The trim removed 5 bases at V and 0 bases at J, leaving 3 bases unmatched. The CDR3 is 14 amino acids. Germline V gives CDR1 SNHLY, CDR2 FYNNEI. Sequencing used immunoSEQ multiplex PCR; TCRdb keeps in-frame clones, though not all of them. The repertoire has about 31,000 clones, roughly nine tenths of them found once; the top ten carry around 0.4%. With respect to this clone: The antigen is undetermined.

Sequences were obtained from CD4+ T cells from blood buffy coats. J is TRBJ1-2 and V is TRBV2, with 7 bases aligning to TRBD1. This receptor was obtained from a human donor in good health. CDR3 nucleotide sequence: TGTGCCAGCAGTAGAGACAGGGCTAACTATGGCTACACCTTC. It translates to CASSRDRANYGYTF.